This entry lists 29 T cell receptor beta chains sequenced from one sample in a study of control samples from healthy donors and cancer patients. Method: immunoSEQ multiplex PCR; TCRdb's copy keeps in-frame clones and lacks some. The sample has roughly 140,000 clones; 93% are singletons. The sequencing input was blood. Receptor source: a man aged 45-60 years in good health.

This CDR3 is CASSFGTGGSYEQYF. For the CDR3, the DNA is TGTGCCAGCAGTTTCGGGACAGGGGGATCCTACGAGCAGTACTTC. This chain uses TRBV27 with TRBJ2-7; the match to TRBD1 covers 11 bases. J was trimmed by 1 base and V by 3 bases; bases with no gene match: 2. The CDR3 extends over 15 amino acids. Germline V CDR1 and CDR2: MNHEY, SMNVEV (reference sequence).

This chain links TRBV9 with TRBJ1-6; D perhaps matches TRBD1 (5 bases). The germline V gene has CDR1 SGDLS and CDR2 YYNGEE. This CDR3 has 14 residues. V shed 1 base and J shed 5 bases, with 7 bases lying between them. CDR3 amino acids: CASSVTQDNSPLHF. CDR3 DNA: TGTGCCAGCAGCGTAACACAGGATAATTCACCCCTCCACTTT.

V and J are TRBV11-2 and TRBJ2-7; possibly TRBD1 for D (6 bases). Germline V lookup: CDR1 SGHAT, CDR2 FQNNGV. The CDR3 spans 16 residues. With 5 bases removed from V and 0 bases from J, the gap between germline ends came to 17 bases. CDR3 amino acids: CASSRRTDPYSYEQYF. CDR3 DNA sequence: TGTGCCAGCAGCAGGCGGACAGACCCTTACTCCTACGAGCAGTACTTC.

This clone appeared once. V gene TRBV6-4 combines with J gene TRBJ2-3, with 8 bases lining up with TRBD2. Trimming took 8 bases from V and 3 from J; bases not matched to a gene: 10. Germline CDR1 MRHNA, CDR2 SNTAGT. There are 15 residues in the CDR3. The CDR3 region is CASHLGREATDTQYF. CDR3 sequence (DNA): TGTGCCAGCCACCTCGGGCGGGAGGCGACAGATACGCAGTATTTT.

The rearrangement links TRBV29-1 to TRBJ1-1, with 9 nucleotides matching TRBD1. The germline V gene has CDR1 SQVTM and CDR2 ANQGSEA. The CDR3 spans 13 residues. The trim removed 6 bases at V and 0 bases at J, leaving 2 bases unmatched. In DNA form, the CDR3 reads TGCAGCGTAGACAGGGGGGTGAACACTGAAGCTTTCTTT. Translation: CSVDRGVNTEAFF. The full variable domain, in which reference TRBV29-1 and TRBJ1-1 provide the parts outside the CDR3, is SAVISQKPSRDICQRGTSLTIQCQVDSQVTMMFWYRQQPGQSLTLIATANQGSEATYESGFVIDKFPISRPNLTFSTLTVSNMSPEDSSIYLCSVDRGVNTEAFFGQGTRLTVV.

The V call is TRBV5-4, the J call TRBJ2-1; TRBD1 aligns across 10 bases. Trimming took 4 bases from V and 1 from J; bases not matched to a gene: 5. The germline gives CDR1 SGHNT, CDR2 YYREEE (reference sequence). There are 16 residues in the CDR3. The DNA of the CDR3 is TGTGCCAGCAGCCCGGGACAGGGGTCTTCCTACAATGAGCAGTTCTTC. Translating it yields CASSPGQGSSYNEQFF.

CDR3 loop: CASSAPQGSPQHF. The CDR3 DNA reads as TGTGCCAGTAGTGCGCCACAGGGTTCGCCCCAGCATTTT. V usage is TRBV19 and J usage is TRBJ1-5, with a tentative D call TRBD1 (6 bases). Trimming removed 5 bases from V and 9 bases from J, with 14 bases in between. CDR3 length: 13 residues. Germline lookup yields CDR1 LNHDA and CDR2 SQIVND (reference sequence).

The chain joins TRBV3-1 (or the pseudogene TRBV3-2) to TRBJ2-2; no reliable D call. The CDR3 consists of 16 residues. Germline V gene sequence: CDR1 LGHDT, CDR2 YNNKEL (reference sequence). Trimming removed 3 bases from V and 0 bases from J, with 11 bases in between. The CDR3 loop is CASSHRTAPNTGELFF. CDR3 DNA sequence: TGTGCCAGCAGCCATAGGACGGCTCCGAACACCGGGGAGCTGTTTTTT.

This clone appeared a single time. This chain uses TRBV28 with TRBJ2-4; 8 nucleotides align to TRBD2. Germline V gene sequence: CDR1 MDHEN, CDR2 SYDVKM. V trimming: 5 bases; J trimming: 6 bases; junction bases outside the gene matches: 15. The CDR3 covers 17 residues. The CDR3 spells CASSGSWAGGVGNIQYF. CDR3 DNA sequence: TGTGCCAGCAGTGGTTCGTGGGCGGGAGGAGTGGGAAACATTCAGTACTTC.

The chain employs TRBV2 and TRBJ2-7; perhaps TRBD1 as D (5 bases). Trimming shortened V by 6 bases and J by 0 bases, and 21 bases separated the two germline ends. Germline loops: CDR1 SNHLY, CDR2 FYNNEI. CDR3 length equals 17 residues. The CDR3 sequence is CASRRGTGGPTSYEQYF. CDR3 bases: TGTGCCAGCAGAAGGGGAACAGGTGGCCCGACCTCCTACGAGCAGTACTTC.

The chain carries TRBV3-1 (or the pseudogene TRBV3-2) and TRBJ1-5; 8 bases line up with TRBD1. Looked up from germline, CDR1 is LGHDT and CDR2 is YNNKEL (reference sequence). This CDR3 spans 14 amino acids. V shed 4 bases, J shed 4 bases, and the junction held 3 bases outside the gene matches. CDR3 coding DNA: TGTGCCAGCAGCCGACAGGGGCCGAATCAGCCCCAGCATTTT. This sequence encodes CASSRQGPNQPQHF.

This clone has just one count. The chain is built from TRBV6-2 or TRBV6-3 and TRBJ2-5; D unclear. V was shortened by 5 bases and J by 1 base, with 14 bases between the two germline ends. The germline CDR1 and CDR2 sequences are MNHEY and SVGEGT. The CDR3 has 15 residues. The CDR3 coding sequence is TGTGCCAGCAGTAGGATCTGGACGGCCCAAGAGACCCAGTACTTC. Residues: CASSRIWTAQETQYF.

This clone was picked up one time. The chain is built from TRBV18 and TRBJ2-1, with D unresolved. The CDR3 spans 13 residues. Per the germline V gene, CDR1 is KGHSH and CDR2 is LQKENI. V was cut by 2 bases and J by 6 bases, with 8 bases left in between. CDR3 sequence: CASSPGQPNEQFF. In DNA form, the CDR3 reads TGTGCCAGCTCACCAGGTCAGCCCAATGAGCAGTTCTTC.

The table lists this clone with a count of one. J is TRBJ2-5 and V is TRBV27, with a tentative D call TRBD2 (5 bases). The germline V gene encodes CDR1 MNHEY and CDR2 SMNVEV (reference sequence). CDR3 length: 14 amino acids. V was trimmed by 7 bases and J by 4 bases, leaving 16 bases between them. The CDR3 protein is CASKGRRALETQYF. CDR3 coding DNA: TGTGCCAGCAAAGGCCGGCGGGCCTTAGAGACCCAGTACTTC.

The gene calls are TRBV19 and TRBJ2-7; D is perhaps TRBD1 or TRBD2 (5 bases each). Germline V gene sequence: CDR1 LNHDA, CDR2 SQIVND (reference sequence). This CDR3 comprises 15 residues. V was trimmed by 1 base and J by 3 bases, leaving 13 bases between them. CDR3 protein: CASSIARGAGYEQYF. The DNA of the CDR3 is TGTGCCAGTAGTATAGCGAGGGGCGCGGGCTACGAGCAGTACTTC.

The J gene is TRBJ1-1, the V gene TRBV3-1 (or the pseudogene TRBV3-2); TRBD1 might be the D (5 bases). V dropped 4 bases and J dropped 6 bases, with 18 bases sitting between them. Germline V gene data show CDR1 as LGHDT and CDR2 as YNNKEL (reference sequence). The length of the CDR3 is 15 residues. CDR3 protein: CASSPLKGSGAEAFF. CDR3 bases: TGTGCCAGCAGCCCACTAAAGGGGTCGGGCGCTGAAGCTTTCTTT.

This sequence joins TRBV6-2 or TRBV6-3 and TRBJ2-2; weak D call: TRBD1 (6 bases). Trimming removed 5 bases from V and 5 bases from J, with 12 bases in between. The germline V gene encodes CDR1 MNHEY and CDR2 SVGEGT. The CDR3 has 14 amino acids. CDR3 amino acids: CASSAGVQTGELFF. DNA for the CDR3: TGTGCCAGCAGTGCAGGGGTTCAAACCGGGGAGCTGTTTTTT.

The chain joins TRBV7-3 to TRBJ2-3; D possibly uses TRBD1 or TRBD2 (6 bases each). Deletions cut 0 bases from V and 2 bases from J, with 9 bases between. The germline V gene has CDR1 SGHTA and CDR2 FQGTGA. The CDR3 loop spans 15 amino acids. CDR3: CASSLTGGLTDTQYF. For the CDR3, the DNA is TGTGCCAGCAGCTTAACTGGGGGGCTCACAGATACGCAGTATTTT.

The count of this clone is one. V usage is TRBV5-1 and J usage is TRBJ1-1; D is ambiguous. Germline-derived CDR1 and CDR2 are SGHRS and YFSETQ. Trimming pared 4 bases from V and 3 bases from J, leaving 16 bases between. The CDR3 loop spans 15 amino acids. The CDR3 sequence: CASSMERPVDTEAFF. The CDR3 DNA sequence: TGCGCCAGCAGCATGGAAAGGCCGGTGGACACTGAAGCTTTCTTT.

V and J are TRBV19 and TRBJ2-4; no clear D. This CDR3 has 11 residues. The germline CDR1 and CDR2 sequences are LNHDA and SQIVND (reference sequence). Trimming took off 3 bases at V and 8 bases at J, with 5 bases between the two ends. In DNA, the CDR3 is TGTGCCAGTAGTATTAATGACATTCAGTACTTC. As protein: CASSINDIQYF.

The rearrangement uses TRBV18 and TRBJ2-5, with 11 bases identical to TRBD1. Germline CDR1 reads KGHSH; CDR2 reads LQKENI. The ends lost 4 bases at V and 5 bases at J; junction bases unmatched: 6. The CDR3 covers 15 residues. The CDR3 nucleotides read TGTGCCAGCTCACTTCGGACAGGGGGCCAGGAGACCCAGTACTTC. This gives the protein CASSLRTGGQETQYF. Drawing the rest from reference TRBV18 and TRBJ2-5, the complete variable domain is NAGVMQNPRHLVRRRGQEARLRCSPMKGHSHVYWYRQLPEEGLKFMVYLQKENIIDESGMPKERFSAEFPKEGPSILRIQQVVRGDSAAYFCASSLRTGGQETQYFGPGTRLLVL.

The chain carries TRBV3-1 (or the pseudogene TRBV3-2) and TRBJ2-3; a possible D gene is TRBD2 (6 bases). Trimming removed 5 bases from V and 4 bases from J, with 19 bases in between. Germline lookup yields CDR1 LGHDT and CDR2 YNNKEL (reference sequence). The CDR3 has 16 amino acids. In DNA, the CDR3 is TGTGCCAGCAGCGGCGGGGTGGCTGTCACTCCAGATACGCAGTATTTT. Translation: CASSGGVAVTPDTQYF.

This clone occurred a few times. V gene TRBV7-2 combines with J gene TRBJ2-2, with D tentatively TRBD1 (6 bases). V was pared by 2 bases and J by 5 bases, with 12 bases between. The CDR3 runs to 15 residues. Germline V gene lookup returns CDR1 SGHTA and CDR2 FQGNSA. CDR3 DNA sequence: TGTGCCAGCAGCTTACAGGGGTATGGGACCGGGGAGCTGTTTTTT. Protein product: CASSLQGYGTGELFF. Complete variable domain (other parts from reference TRBV7-2 and TRBJ2-2): GAGVSQSPSNKVTEKGKDVELRCDPISGHTALYWYRQSLGQGLEFLIYFQGNSAPDKSGLPSDRFSAERTGGSVSTLTIQRTQQEDSAVYLCASSLQGYGTGELFFGEGSRLTVL.

This chain joins TRBV11-3 and TRBJ2-2; maybe TRBD2 (5 bases). CDR3 length: 14 residues. The germline CDR1 and CDR2 sequences are SGHNT and YENEEA. The V end was cut by 5 bases, the J end by 0 bases, with 7 bases between. The CDR3 DNA is TGTGCCAGCAGCCCCGGGACGAACACCGGGGAGCTGTTTTTT. This codes for CASSPGTNTGELFF.

This rearrangement joins TRBV7-3 to TRBJ2-1; 11 bases are shared with TRBD1. Germline CDR1 is SGHTA and CDR2 is FQGTGA. The CDR3 runs 16 residues. With V trimmed by 5 bases and J by 3 bases, 6 bases remained unmatched. CDR3 nucleotide sequence: TGTGCCAGCAGCCCGGAAGGGACAGGGGGCTACAATGAGCAGTTCTTC. This encodes CASSPEGTGGYNEQFF. The full variable domain, with the rest looked up from reference TRBV7-3 and TRBJ2-1, is GAGVSQTPSNKVTEKGKYVELRCDPISGHTALYWYRQSLGQGPEFLIYFQGTGAADDSGLPNDRFFAVRPEGSVSTLKIQRTERGDSAVYLCASSPEGTGGYNEQFFGPGTRLTVL.

This rearrangement joins TRBV2 to TRBJ2-1; 7 bases are shared with TRBD2. The CDR3 contains 15 residues. CDR1 is SNHLY and CDR2 is FYNNEI in the germline V gene. V dropped 6 bases and J dropped 0; count of bases not matched to a gene: 5. The CDR3 here is CASSSGRSSYNEQFF. In DNA, the CDR3 is TGTGCCAGCAGCTCCGGGAGGAGCTCCTACAATGAGCAGTTCTTC.

The chain combines TRBV5-1 with TRBJ2-2; TRBD1 is a possible D gene (5 bases). This CDR3 region has 16 residues. Germline CDR1 and CDR2: SGHRS and YFSETQ. The V end was cut by 4 bases, the J end by 0 bases, with 13 bases between. The CDR3 loop reads CASSPTATANTGELFF. Written as DNA, the CDR3 is TGCGCCAGCAGCCCCACAGCGACAGCGAACACCGGGGAGCTGTTTTTT.

V is TRBV24-1 and J is TRBJ1-1; D may be TRBD1 (5 bases). Germline loops: CDR1 KGHDR, CDR2 SFDVKD. This CDR3 comprises 13 residues. Trimming shortened V by 3 bases and J by 3 bases, and 7 bases separated the two germline ends. The CDR3 sequence: CATSDPGHTEAFF. The CDR3 DNA follows: TGTGCCACCAGTGATCCGGGACACACTGAAGCTTTCTTT.

The chain recombines TRBV5-1 with TRBJ2-5, with 9 bases that match TRBD2. J gave up 5 bases and V 1 base, and 9 bases lay outside the gene matches. Germline CDR1 SGHRS, CDR2 YFSETQ. The CDR3 sequence is 16 residues long. Written as DNA, the CDR3 is TGCGCCAGCAGCTTGAGGCCGGGACTAGCCCAGGAGACCCAGTACTTC. Its translation: CASSLRPGLAQETQYF.